Listed here are 28 T cell receptor beta chains from one sample, sequenced in a study of CD8 T cells in Susac syndrome. A quantity of roughly 0.5 to 1 ug RNA underwent reverse transcription using random hexamers. MiXCR was run by TCRdb on the immunoSEQ multiplex PCR reads, yielding one entry per CDR3 protein. The repertoire holds under 200,000 distinct CDR3 sequences, with around 94% as singletons. The material sequenced was CD4+ T cells from PBMCs. Source of these receptors: a human donor in good health.

The V and J genes are TRBV20-1 and TRBJ2-7, with 9 bases matching TRBD1. With V trimmed by 6 bases and J by 0 bases, 3 bases remained unmatched. The germline V gene has CDR1 DFQATT and CDR2 SNEGSKA (reference sequence). CDR3 size: 13 residues. Here the CDR3 reads CSADRGLSYEQYF. CDR3 in DNA: TGCAGTGCGGACAGGGGCCTCTCCTACGAGCAGTACTTC.

V and J are TRBV3-1 and TRBJ2-5; TRBD2 aligns across 14 bases. The CDR3 length is 15 residues. Germline CDR1 and CDR2: LGHDT and YNNKEL (reference sequence). The trim removed 3 bases at V and 10 bases at J, leaving 7 bases unmatched. CDR3 DNA sequence: TGTGCCAGCAGCCAGGCTGGACTAGCGGGGGGCGACCAGTACTTC. This translates into CASSQAGLAGGDQYF.

The chain couples TRBV10-3 to TRBJ1-2; 9 bases are shared with TRBD1. Germline CDR1 reads ENHRY; CDR2 reads SYGVKD. Trimming at V came to 6 bases and at J to 8 bases, leaving 7 bases not matched to a gene. The CDR3 covers 13 residues. The CDR3 loop is CAISGTGKSGYTF. The CDR3 bases are TGTGCCATCAGCGGGACAGGGAAATCCGGCTACACCTTC.

The chain has TRBV5-1 and TRBJ1-1; D is unresolved. The CDR3 totals 13 residues. V lost 2 bases and J lost 7, with 12 bases in between. Germline CDR1 SGHRS, CDR2 YFSETQ. The CDR3, as DNA: TGCGCCAGCAGCTTACAGACGGAGGGTGAAGCTTTCTTT. Translation gives CASSLQTEGEAFF.

V usage is TRBV4-3 and J usage is TRBJ2-6; the D gene could be TRBD1 or TRBD2 (5 bases each). This CDR3 is 17 amino acids long. Germline CDR1 and CDR2: LGHNA and YSLEER. V was shortened by 2 bases and J by 0 bases, with 11 bases between the two germline ends. CDR3 in amino acids: CASSQPWDHSGANVLTF. The CDR3 DNA reads TGCGCCAGCAGCCAACCCTGGGACCACTCTGGGGCCAACGTCCTGACTTTC.

The chain has TRBV6-2 or TRBV6-3 and TRBJ2-7; D is possibly TRBD1 (5 bases). The length of the CDR3 is 14 residues. Germline lookup yields CDR1 MNHEY and CDR2 SVGEGT. The V gene lost 0 bases and the J gene lost 3 bases, with 9 bases spanning the gap. This chain's CDR3 is CASSYSKGNYEQYF. CDR3 coding DNA: TGTGCCAGCAGTTACTCGAAGGGGAACTACGAGCAGTACTTC.

V usage is TRBV27 and J usage is TRBJ2-6; the D gene could be TRBD1 or TRBD2 (7 bases each). The CDR3 runs to 16 residues. Per germline, CDR1 MNHEY and CDR2 SMNVEV (reference sequence). V was shortened by 5 bases and J by 3 bases, with 14 bases between the two germline ends. CDR3: CASSPQGGGGANVLTF. As DNA, the CDR3 is TGTGCCAGCAGTCCCCAGGGGGGGGGTGGGGCCAACGTCCTGACTTTC.

The chain links TRBV20-1 to TRBJ1-2, with D uncertain. CDR3 length: 14 residues. Trimming left V 2 bases short and J 3 bases short, with 13 bases between. Germline lookup yields CDR1 DFQATT and CDR2 SNEGSKA (reference sequence). CDR3 loop: CSARSWTAYYGYTF. The DNA for the CDR3 is TGCAGTGCTAGATCCTGGACTGCCTACTATGGCTACACCTTC.

The rearrangement joins TRBV3-1 to TRBJ1-2; D is ambiguous. The V end was cut by 0 bases, the J end by 8 bases, with 10 bases between. The CDR3 runs to 13 residues. The germline V gene has CDR1 LGHDT and CDR2 YNNKEL (reference sequence). CDR3 sequence reads: CASSQDAGKGYTF. CDR3 nucleotide sequence: TGTGCCAGCAGCCAAGATGCCGGCAAGGGCTACACCTTC.

The V gene is TRBV7-2, the J gene TRBJ1-2; TRBD1 agrees at 10 bases. Germline values: CDR1 SGHTA, CDR2 FQGNSA. The length of the CDR3 is 13 residues. Trimming at V came to 4 bases and at J to 8 bases, leaving 4 bases not matched to a gene. The CDR3 DNA reads as TGTGCCAGCAGCTACGACAGGGGGCGAGGCTACACCTTC. Residues: CASSYDRGRGYTF.

The sample holds one count of this clonotype. This chain joins TRBV7-8 and TRBJ2-7; D ambiguous. V lost 5 bases and J 2 bases, leaving 10 bases between the germline ends. Germline CDR1 and CDR2: SGHVS and FQNEAQ. The length of the CDR3 is 13 residues. CDR3 protein: CASSPRLTYEQYF. CDR3 coding DNA: TGTGCCAGCAGCCCCCGACTGACCTACGAGCAGTACTTC. Full variable domain (remainder filled in from reference TRBV7-8 and TRBJ2-7): GAGVSQSPRYKVAKRGQDVALRCDPISGHVSLFWYQQALGQGPEFLTYFQNEAQLDKSGLPSDRFFAERPEGSVSTLKIQRTQQEDSAVYLCASSPRLTYEQYFGPGTRLTVT.

The chain joins TRBV2 to TRBJ2-5; possible D gene TRBD2, 6 bases. Looked up from germline, CDR1 is SNHLY and CDR2 is FYNNEI. CDR3 length: 15 residues. V was pared by 6 bases and J by 3 bases, with 17 bases between. The CDR3 here is CASSPGTRSEETQYF. The CDR3 nucleotides read TGTGCCAGCAGCCCCGGGACTCGCTCGGAAGAGACCCAGTACTTC.

The J gene is TRBJ2-7, the V gene TRBV27; D unclear. V lost 5 bases and J lost 0, with 14 bases in between. The germline CDR1 and CDR2 sequences are MNHEY and SMNVEV (reference sequence). The CDR3 sequence is 15 residues long. The CDR3 reads CASSLTWRSSYEQYF. The CDR3 coding sequence is TGTGCCAGCAGTCTGACGTGGCGGAGCTCCTACGAGCAGTACTTC.

This clonotype was recorded only once. The chain combines TRBV7-3 with TRBJ2-3; perhaps TRBD2 as D (6 bases). The CDR3 extends over 15 amino acids. V was shortened by 2 bases and J by 4 bases, with 13 bases between the two germline ends. CDR1 and CDR2 from the germline V gene are SGHTA and FQGTGA. The DNA of the CDR3 is TGTGCCAGCAGCTTACTCGCGGGGACCGCAGATACGCAGTATTTT. Encoded protein: CASSLLAGTADTQYF.

The rearrangement joins TRBV28 to TRBJ2-6, with TRBD2 as a possible D gene (6 bases). CDR3 length: 15 amino acids. Trimming removed 6 bases from V and 0 bases from J, with 9 bases in between. CDR1 MDHEN and CDR2 SYDVKM come from the germline V gene. This CDR3 reads CASRPGSSGANVLTF. CDR3 sequence (DNA): TGTGCCAGCAGACCCGGGAGCTCTGGGGCCAACGTCCTGACTTTC.

This clonotype was found once. This chain links TRBV5-4 with TRBJ2-2, with TRBD2 matching over 8 bases. The V segment lost 3 bases and the J segment 0 bases; nucleotides outside the gene matches: 1. The CDR3 covers 15 residues. Germline CDR1 is SGHNT and CDR2 is YYREEE (reference sequence). Written as DNA, the CDR3 is TGTGCCAGCAGCTCGGGAGGGGCGAACACCGGGGAGCTGTTTTTT. Encoded protein: CASSSGGANTGELFF.

This chain connects TRBV7-9 to TRBJ1-5; D may be TRBD1 (5 bases). Germline V gene data show CDR1 as SEHNR and CDR2 as FQNEAQ (reference sequence). The ends were cut back, 1 base at V and 2 bases at J, with 12 bases in the middle. CDR3 length: 16 amino acids. Here the CDR3 DNA reads TGTGCCAGCAGCTTAGTGGGGGGTGGAGGCAATCAGCCCCAGCATTTT. Encoded protein: CASSLVGGGGNQPQHF.

This sequence joins TRBV7-3 and TRBJ2-3; the match to TRBD2 covers 8 bases. Germline V gene lookup returns CDR1 SGHTA and CDR2 FQGTGA. With 5 bases clipped from V and 6 bases from J, the junction kept 10 bases outside the gene matches. The CDR3 has 15 amino acids. CDR3 protein: CASSPGGVALDTQYF. As DNA, the CDR3 is TGTGCCAGCAGCCCCGGGGGGGTCGCGTTGGATACGCAGTATTTT.

This chain connects TRBV25-1 to TRBJ2-7; D is unresolved. Trimming cost V 1 base and J 4 bases, with 5 bases left between them. Germline V gene data show CDR1 as MGHDK and CDR2 as SYGVNS. This CDR3 has 12 amino acids. CDR3 protein: CASSESGYEQYF. DNA of the CDR3: TGTGCCAGCAGTGAATCCGGGTACGAGCAGTACTTC.

The gene calls are TRBV7-3 and TRBJ2-7, with 8 bases fitting TRBD1. CDR3 length: 13 residues. Germline V gene sequence: CDR1 SGHTA, CDR2 FQGTGA. Unmatched junction bases numbered 4, after V lost 3 bases and J lost 6 bases. CDR3 sequence (DNA): TGTGCCAGCAGCTTGGACAGGGACAGCGAGCAGTACTTC. Translating it yields CASSLDRDSEQYF.

J is TRBJ1-2 and V is TRBV27, with TRBD1 matching 8 bases. Per the germline V gene, CDR1 is MNHEY and CDR2 is SMNVEV (reference sequence). Unmatched junction bases numbered 7, after V lost 5 bases and J lost 8 bases. The CDR3 consists of 13 residues. CDR3 residues: CASSRDRRTGYTF. Here the CDR3 DNA reads TGTGCCAGCAGTCGGGACAGGAGGACGGGCTACACCTTC.

The CDR3 sequence is CASSQMPGRDTQYF. CDR3 coding DNA: TGCGCCAGCAGCCAAATGCCCGGGAGGGATACGCAGTATTTT. The chain combines TRBV4-3 with TRBJ2-3, with 7 bases fitting TRBD2. Trimming took 2 bases from V and 6 from J; bases not matched to a gene: 5. Per the germline V gene, CDR1 is LGHNA and CDR2 is YSLEER. The CDR3 sequence is 14 residues long.

The rearrangement joins TRBV20-1 to TRBJ1-4; D possibly corresponds to TRBD1 (5 bases). Per the germline V gene, CDR1 is DFQATT and CDR2 is SNEGSKA (reference sequence). This CDR3 contains 13 residues. Trimming cost V 6 bases and J 4 bases, with 12 bases left between them. The CDR3 protein is CSARRGGNEKLFF. In nucleotides, the CDR3 is TGCAGTGCCCGCCGGGGCGGTAATGAAAAACTGTTTTTT.

The chain combines TRBV18 with TRBJ2-1, with 9 bases lining up with TRBD1. Germline V lookup: CDR1 KGHSH, CDR2 LQKENI. After removal of 0 bases from V and 6 bases from J, the junction contained 6 bases not matched to a gene. CDR3 length: 16 residues. The CDR3 here is CASSPPGDRASNEQFF. The CDR3 nucleotides are TGTGCCAGCTCACCACCGGGGGACAGGGCTTCCAATGAGCAGTTCTTC. The full variable domain, rest sourced from reference TRBV18 and TRBJ2-1, is NAGVMQNPRHLVRRRGQEARLRCSPMKGHSHVYWYRQLPEEGLKFMVYLQKENIIDESGMPKERFSAEFPKEGPSILRIQQVVRGDSAAYFCASSPPGDRASNEQFFGPGTRLTVL.

This rearrangement joins TRBV19 to TRBJ1-6, with 8 bases fitting TRBD1. J gave up 9 bases and V 5 bases, and 3 bases lay outside the gene matches. The length of the CDR3 is 13 residues. CDR1 is LNHDA and CDR2 is SQIVND in the germline V gene (reference sequence). The CDR3 protein is CASSPDRASPLHF. DNA for the CDR3: TGTGCCAGTAGTCCGGACAGGGCTTCACCCCTCCACTTT.

The chain employs TRBV6-5 and TRBJ1-5, with D perhaps matching TRBD1 (5 bases). CDR1 and CDR2 from the germline V gene are MNHEY and SVGAGI. The V and J ends lost 0 bases and 9 bases respectively, with 15 bases between them. The CDR3 extends over 15 amino acids. The DNA of the CDR3 is TGTGCCAGCAGTTACTCGGGCCAGGGCTCGATGCCCCAGCATTTT. This encodes CASSYSGQGSMPQHF.

This chain connects TRBV28 to TRBJ1-2; TRBD1 might be the D (5 bases). This CDR3 has 13 amino acids. Per the germline V gene, CDR1 is MDHEN and CDR2 is SYDVKM. Trimming took 2 bases from V and 7 from J, leaving 11 bases between them. The CDR3 region is CASSLRGLFGYTF. CDR3 nucleotides: TGTGCCAGCAGTTTACGGGGCCTCTTTGGCTACACCTTC.

This clonotype was seen a few times. The chain combines TRBV12-3 or TRBV12-4 with TRBJ2-7; the D is unclear. The V gene lost 6 bases and the J gene lost 6 bases, with 12 bases spanning the gap. CDR3 length: 12 amino acids. The CDR3 DNA sequence: TGTGCCAGCAGCCTACCACCAGGCGAGCAGTACTTC. Protein sequence: CASSLPPGEQYF.